Shown below are 28 T cell receptor beta chains from a single sample sequenced in a study of T cell responses to AZD1222 COVID-19 vaccine. Assay used: immunoSEQ multiplex PCR; TCRdb lists only in-frame clones, some missing. The repertoire holds some 190,000 clones, with about 93% as singletons. The sample in question was peripheral blood, obtained 28 days after the second AZD1222 dose. These receptors were obtained from an adult who received the AZD1222 COVID-19 vaccine.

The gene calls are TRBV5-1 and TRBJ1-2, with TRBD1 matching over 7 bases. The CDR3 length is 14 residues. From germline, CDR1 is SGHRS and CDR2 YFSETQ. The junction had 7 bases not matched to a gene; V was cut back by 4 bases and J by 4 bases. The CDR3 DNA reads as TGCGCCAGCAGCGGAACACAGGGGTCCTATGGCTACACCTTC. Its protein is CASSGTQGSYGYTF.

V usage is TRBV3-1 (or the pseudogene TRBV3-2) and J usage is TRBJ2-6, with D possibly matching TRBD1 (6 bases). The CDR3 has 17 residues. Trimming pared 0 bases from V and 0 bases from J, leaving 9 bases between. Germline V gene lookup returns CDR1 LGHDT and CDR2 YNNKEL (reference sequence). Here the CDR3 reads CASSQEGTNSGANVLTF. The CDR3 coding sequence is TGTGCCAGCAGCCAAGAGGGGACAAACTCTGGGGCCAACGTCCTGACTTTC.

The chain links TRBV4-1 to TRBJ1-5; D remains ambiguous. Germline assignment: CDR1 MGHRA and CDR2 YSYEKL. Between the trimmed V and J ends, which lost 0 bases and 5 bases, there was a span of 5 bases. This CDR3 is 13 amino acids long. The CDR3 region has the DNA TGCGCCAGCAGCCAAGATGCGGATCAGCCCCAGCATTTT. This gives the protein CASSQDADQPQHF.

The chain uses TRBV7-2 and TRBJ1-2, with 12 bases fitting TRBD1. V lost 6 bases, J lost 5 bases, and 4 bases stayed unmatched. Germline values: CDR1 SGHTA, CDR2 FQGNSA. The CDR3 is 14 residues long. The CDR3 loop is CASSWGQGAYGYTF. In DNA, the CDR3 is TGTGCCAGCAGTTGGGGACAGGGGGCTTATGGCTACACCTTC.

This sequence joins TRBV11-2 and TRBJ2-7; D unclear. The V and J ends lost 5 bases and 6 bases respectively, with 17 bases between them. Germline V gene data show CDR1 as SGHAT and CDR2 as FQNNGV. The CDR3 covers 14 residues. CDR3 DNA sequence: TGTGCCAGCAGCGCCCCCCCAACTCGGGTCGAGCAGTACTTC. Its protein product is CASSAPPTRVEQYF.

The rearrangement joins TRBV29-1 to TRBJ1-5, with a tentative D call TRBD1 (6 bases). Germline V gene lookup returns CDR1 SQVTM and CDR2 ANQGSEA. The CDR3 consists of 12 residues. V lost 4 bases and J 5 bases, leaving 9 bases between the germline ends. The CDR3 reads CSVGDTDQPQHF. The CDR3 coding sequence is TGCAGCGTTGGGGACACCGATCAGCCCCAGCATTTT.

The chain recombines TRBV16 with TRBJ1-2; 8 bases map to TRBD1. The CDR3 spans 16 residues. CDR1 is KGHSY, CDR2 FQNENV, per germline. V lost 0 bases and J lost 6; bases outside the gene matches: 9. The CDR3 is CASSQSRLTGVDGYTF. CDR3 coding DNA: TGTGCCAGCAGCCAATCCCGACTGACAGGGGTGGATGGCTACACCTTC.

This sequence joins TRBV9 and TRBJ1-4; 7 bases line up with TRBD1. The CDR3 length is 13 residues. With 3 bases clipped from V and 4 bases from J, the junction kept 0 bases outside the gene matches. CDR1 SGDLS and CDR2 YYNGEE come from the germline V gene. The CDR3 spells CASSGDSNEKLFF. CDR3 DNA: TGTGCCAGCAGCGGGGACAGTAATGAAAAACTGTTTTTT.

The chain joins TRBV18 to TRBJ2-1, with 10 nucleotides matching TRBD2. V lost 6 bases and J lost 5; bases outside the gene matches: 7. This CDR3 is 15 amino acids long. Germline V gene sequence: CDR1 KGHSH, CDR2 LQKENI. The CDR3 region has the DNA TGTGCCAGCTCTGAAGGCCTAGCGGGAGACAATGAGCAGTTCTTC. This sequence encodes CASSEGLAGDNEQFF.

The chain joins TRBV5-1 to TRBJ2-3, with D possibly being TRBD2 (5 bases). V was pared by 4 bases and J by 2 bases, with 14 bases between. This CDR3 has 15 amino acids. Looked up from germline, CDR1 is SGHRS and CDR2 is YFSETQ. The CDR3 protein is CASSPSGSSTDTQYF. The CDR3 DNA sequence: TGCGCCAGCAGCCCCTCGGGGTCATCCACAGATACGCAGTATTTT.

The V call is TRBV19, the J call TRBJ2-3; 9 bases are shared with TRBD1. The CDR3 is 15 residues long. Per the germline V gene, CDR1 is LNHDA and CDR2 is SQIVND (reference sequence). The V and J ends lost 5 bases and 6 bases, in that order; junction bases with no gene match: 9. The CDR3 DNA follows: TGTGCCAGTAGTCTACAGGGGGCGCGGCGCGATACGCAGTATTTT. This translates into CASSLQGARRDTQYF.

The chain joins TRBV27 to TRBJ1-6, with TRBD1 matching over 7 bases. In germline, CDR1 is MNHEY, CDR2 SMNVEV (reference sequence). This CDR3 contains 14 residues. V dropped 6 bases and J dropped 4; count of bases not matched to a gene: 3. The CDR3 is CASSYRGYNSPLHF. The CDR3 region has the DNA TGTGCCAGCAGCTACAGGGGTTATAATTCACCCCTCCACTTT.

The chain carries TRBV27 and TRBJ2-5; maybe TRBD1 (6 bases). Trimming left V 5 bases short and J 1 base short, with 17 bases between. This CDR3 region has 16 residues. Germline V gene data show CDR1 as MNHEY and CDR2 as SMNVEV (reference sequence). The CDR3 region has the DNA TGTGCCAGCAGTCCGGGACAATGGGGTGTCCAAGAGACCCAGTACTTC. It is translated as CASSPGQWGVQETQYF.

The chain has TRBV10-2 and TRBJ2-7, with 13 bases aligning to TRBD2. The CDR3 is 13 residues long. J was trimmed by 3 bases and V by 8 bases; bases with no gene match: 1. Per germline, CDR1 WSHSY and CDR2 SAAADI. The CDR3 reads CASGLAGVYEQYF. The CDR3 DNA sequence: TGCGCCAGCGGACTAGCGGGGGTCTACGAGCAGTACTTC.

The chain links TRBV6-2 or TRBV6-3 to TRBJ1-2, with 9 bases aligning to TRBD1. Germline CDR1 reads MNHEY; CDR2 reads SVGEGT. V shed 4 bases and J 10 bases; nucleotides not matched to a gene: 10. The CDR3 totals 14 residues. The CDR3 region is CASSSRTGAIDYTF. CDR3 coding DNA: TGTGCCAGCAGTTCCCGGACAGGGGCTATTGACTACACCTTC.

V gene TRBV4-2 combines with J gene TRBJ1-1; D is uncertain. The germline CDR1 and CDR2 sequences are LGHNA and YNFKEQ. The CDR3 covers 13 residues. V was shortened by 0 bases and J by 0 bases, with 2 bases between the two germline ends. The CDR3 protein is CASSQDLNTEAFF. In DNA, the CDR3 is TGTGCCAGCAGCCAAGACCTGAACACTGAAGCTTTCTTT.

CDR3 DNA sequence: TGCAGCGTTGAAAATTTGGTTAACTATGGCTACACCTTC. Translated, it gives CSVENLVNYGYTF. J is TRBJ1-2 and V is TRBV29-1, with D uncertain. This CDR3 has 13 amino acids. V lost 2 bases to trimming and J lost 1 base, with 8 bases between them. Germline loops: CDR1 SQVTM, CDR2 ANQGSEA.

The rearrangement joins TRBV10-3 to TRBJ2-7; 8 nucleotides align to TRBD2. CDR1 and CDR2 from the germline V gene are ENHRY and SYGVKD. This CDR3 is built from 14 residues. The V and J ends lost 2 bases and 9 bases, in that order; junction bases with no gene match: 9. The CDR3 bases are TGTGCCATCAGTGAGGGCTCTGGCGCGGGAGGGCAGTACTTC. Protein sequence: CAISEGSGAGGQYF.

The chain is built from TRBV20-1 and TRBJ1-1; D might be TRBD1 (5 bases). CDR1 DFQATT and CDR2 SNEGSKA come from the germline V gene (reference sequence). V lost 1 base and J lost 8, with 8 bases in between. CDR3 size: 11 residues. The CDR3 sequence: CSARVYREAFF. The CDR3 nucleotides read TGCAGTGCTAGAGTATACAGGGAAGCTTTCTTT.

The chain links TRBV9 to TRBJ2-3; D unresolved. The CDR3 extends over 14 amino acids. Trimming removed 3 bases at V and 4 bases at J, with 12 bases between. Germline-derived CDR1 and CDR2 are SGDLS and YYNGEE. The CDR3 is CASSGGLRADTQYF. The CDR3 region has the DNA TGTGCCAGCAGCGGAGGTCTTAGGGCAGATACGCAGTATTTT.

The chain has TRBV18 and TRBJ2-5, with TRBD1 identical over 9 bases. This CDR3 comprises 15 residues. J lost 5 bases, V lost 0 bases, and 4 bases had no gene match. Germline CDR1 is KGHSH and CDR2 is LQKENI. CDR3 DNA sequence: TGTGCCAGCTCACCACCCACAGGGGGCGGGGAGACCCAGTACTTC. Amino acid sequence: CASSPPTGGGETQYF.

The chain carries TRBV27 and TRBJ1-5, with D perhaps TRBD1 (5 bases). This CDR3 has 15 amino acids. Germline V gene lookup returns CDR1 MNHEY and CDR2 SMNVEV (reference sequence). V was trimmed by 1 base and J by 0 bases, leaving 7 bases between them. The CDR3 DNA sequence: TGTGCCAGCAGTTTATGGGGCTATAGCAATCAGCCCCAGCATTTT. Its translation is CASSLWGYSNQPQHF.

The DNA of the CDR3 is TGTGCCAGCAGTCCAGGGGGCTACTATGGCTACACCTTC. Translating it yields CASSPGGYYGYTF. The chain combines TRBV6-5 with TRBJ1-2, with 8 nucleotides matching TRBD1. This CDR3 is built from 13 residues. V trimming: 5 bases; J trimming: 3 bases; junction bases outside the gene matches: 2. Germline V lookup: CDR1 MNHEY, CDR2 SVGAGI.

The CDR3 DNA is TGTGCCAGCAGCTTCCTAGCGGCTCAAGAGACCCAGTACTTC. Protein: CASSFLAAQETQYF. V gene TRBV7-2 combines with J gene TRBJ2-5; 7 bases fit TRBD2. J gave up 2 bases and V 3 bases, and 3 bases lay outside the gene matches. The CDR3 spans 14 residues. Per the germline V gene, CDR1 is SGHTA and CDR2 is FQGNSA.

The CDR3 region has the DNA TGTGCCAGCGGCTCTACTGACAGGGGGCGCTCAGGAAACACCATATATTTT. Protein product: CASGSTDRGRSGNTIYF. This rearrangement joins TRBV28 to TRBJ1-3; 10 positions agree with TRBD1. CDR1 and CDR2 (germline): MDHEN, SYDVKM. The J segment lost 4 bases and the V segment lost 8 bases, leaving 14 bases of the junction unmatched. The CDR3 extends over 17 amino acids.

The V call is TRBV25-1, the J call TRBJ1-1; D unclear. The CDR3 runs 17 residues. CDR1 and CDR2 from the germline V gene are MGHDK and SYGVNS. V lost 1 base and J 1 base, leaving 16 bases between the germline ends. The CDR3 DNA reads TGTGCCAGCAGTGAATCGGACCGGAGCCCCAGGAACACTGAAGCTTTCTTT. Translation gives CASSESDRSPRNTEAFF.

The chain carries TRBV7-2 and TRBJ1-1; D uncertain. Germline CDR1 reads SGHTA; CDR2 reads FQGNSA. The germline V and J ends were trimmed by 1 base and 4 bases, with 13 bases remaining between them. The CDR3 length is 15 residues. The CDR3 DNA follows: TGTGCCAGCAGCTTAGGTCGGGCAGCTTCCACTGAAGCTTTCTTT. The encoded protein is CASSLGRAASTEAFF.

This chain links TRBV29-1 with TRBJ1-5, with a weak D call TRBD1 (5 bases). The germline V gene encodes CDR1 SQVTM and CDR2 ANQGSEA. V lost 1 base and J lost 7, with 11 bases in between. The CDR3 consists of 13 residues. CDR3 nucleotides: TGCAGCGTTGAAGGCCAGGGCAGGCAGCCCCAGCATTTT. Translating gives CSVEGQGRQPQHF. Variable domain in full (rest from reference TRBV29-1 and TRBJ1-5): SAVISQKPSRDICQRGTSLTIQCQVDSQVTMMFWYRQQPGQSLTLIATANQGSEATYESGFVIDKFPISRPNLTFSTLTVSNMSPEDSSIYLCSVEGQGRQPQHFGDGTRLSIL.